This TCR beta chain was found in a study of T cell changes during pregnancy in multiple sclerosis. Clones were sequenced by immunoSEQ multiplex PCR, and TCRdb holds only the in-frame ones, with some missing. The table includes fewer than 50,000 clones, under 95% detected once. The germline V gene encodes CDR1 LGHNA and CDR2 YSLEER. The CDR3 is 15 amino acids. The ends were cut back, 0 bases at V and 4 bases at J, with 13 bases in the middle. The sequence was collected from a female donor in good health, enrolled as a control in a pregnancy study. The chain links TRBV4-3 to TRBJ2-7; unclear D gene. Material: CD4+ T cells from peripheral blood mononuclear cells, obtained in the second trimester of pregnancy. CDR3 sequence: CASSQDRSYEYEQYF. CDR3 sequence (DNA): TGCGCCAGCAGCCAAGATCGGAGTTACGAATACGAGCAGTACTTC.